This T cell receptor beta chain was documented in a study of blood T cell repertoires in COVID-19. Authors' analysis steps: Scientists estimated how many nucleated cells there were by amplifying reference gene primers. Profiled with immunoSEQ multiplex PCR; TCRdb holds only in-frame clones, not every one. Clonal size and the V and J genes are those of that table, whereas D and trimming came from the DNA. The table shows about 260,000 clones, with 83% occurring only once. The CDR3 totals 15 residues. Germline V lookup: CDR1 SGHRS, CDR2 YFSETQ. V was clipped by 4 bases and J by 5 bases, with 18 bases between them.

The chain recombines TRBV5-1 with TRBJ2-5; D remains unclear. The sequence derives from a woman in her fifties or sixties who had recovered from COVID-19. Material for sequencing was peripheral blood. The CDR3 reads CASSPDNPGRETQYF. For the CDR3, the DNA is TGCGCCAGCAGCCCCGACAACCCAGGAAGGGAGACCCAGTACTTC.